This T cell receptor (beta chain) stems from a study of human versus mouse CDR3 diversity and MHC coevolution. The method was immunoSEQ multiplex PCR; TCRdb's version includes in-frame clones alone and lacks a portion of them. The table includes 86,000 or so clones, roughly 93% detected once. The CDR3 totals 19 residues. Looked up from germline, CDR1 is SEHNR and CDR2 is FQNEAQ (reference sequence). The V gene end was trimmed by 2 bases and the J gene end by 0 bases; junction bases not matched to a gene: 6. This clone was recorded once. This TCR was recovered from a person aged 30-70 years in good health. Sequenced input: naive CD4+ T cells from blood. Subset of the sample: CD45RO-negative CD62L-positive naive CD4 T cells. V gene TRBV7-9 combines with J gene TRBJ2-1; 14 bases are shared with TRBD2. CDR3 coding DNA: TGTGCCAGCAGCTTAAGGGTCGGGACTAGCGGGAGCTCCTACAATGAGCAGTTCTTC. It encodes CASSLRVGTSGSSYNEQFF.